The T cell receptor (beta chain) described here comes from a study of T-cell reconstitution after alpha-beta-depleted transplantation in children. As it was prepared, the TCRbeta library received unique molecular identifiers. TCRdb called the PCR reads again in MiXCR, with one record for every CDR3 protein. The sample yields some 450,000 distinct CDR3 sequences, over 40% seen once. This CDR3 region has 16 residues. Germline V lookup: CDR1 SGHTA, CDR2 FQGNSA. The V gene end was trimmed by 3 bases and the J gene end by 6 bases; junction bases not matched to a gene: 10. V and J are TRBV7-2 and TRBJ2-3; 9 nucleotides align to TRBD2. Sample: PBMCs, taken before TCRalphabeta/CD19-depleted stem cell transplant. This clonotype originated in a girl aged 2-10 years with aplastic anemia, due to receive a stem cell transplant. CDR3 bases: TGTGCCAGCAGCTTCCCTCGAGGGCTAGCGGGGGATACGCAGTATTTT. It specifies CASSFPRGLAGDTQYF.